This T cell receptor (beta chain) came from a study of early stage breast cancer tumors. On this clone: Its antigen is still unknown.

Germline V gene lookup returns CDR1 KGHSH and CDR2 LQKENI. The CDR3 length is 18 residues. V trimming: 0 bases; J trimming: 9 bases; junction bases outside the gene matches: 12. General study points: Comparing each tissue with blood distinguished tumor from normal in 14 of 16 patients. Compared with adjacent normal breast tissue, tumors showed around 2.5-fold greater T cell density and higher clonality. Commonly generated sequences made up most enriched TCRB sequences shared between patients.

Each sample had two DNA replicates, about 0.47 ug blood or roughly 1.4 ug tissue. Using immunoSEQ multiplex PCR, the repertoire was profiled, and TCRdb retains in-frame clones only, with some absent. The sample gives about 69,000 clones, around 80% of which show up once; 4.7% is in the top ten. Source material: blood. This TCR came from a person aged 40 to 49 with breast cancer. V gene TRBV18 combines with J gene TRBJ2-1; 12 positions agree with TRBD2. CDR3 DNA sequence: TGTGCCAGCTCACCACCGAGTCTAGCGGGAGGGCCCCGAAGTGAGCAGTTCTTC. Its protein product is CASSPPSLAGGPRSEQFF.